The clone carrying this T cell receptor beta chain was counted between two and nine times. Its antigen is as yet unknown. Per germline, CDR1 SGHDT and CDR2 YYEEEE. The V gene lost 2 bases and the J gene lost 1 base, with 4 bases spanning the gap. The CDR3 has 12 residues. The sample comes from a study of identical twins. Study-level findings and limits: For zero-insertion analyses, partial confounding could come from invariant MAIT and iNKT cells.

Only healthy Caucasians were enrolled as donors. Via MiXCR, TCRdb re-called the 5' RACE reads, giving one row per CDR3 protein. The data show 400,000 to 600,000 distinct CDR3 sequences, approximately 20% seen once. The data were also submitted as part of a second study, on yellow fever vaccine responses in identical twins.

The rearrangement uses TRBV5-6 and TRBJ2-7; no reliable D call. This receptor was taken from a woman younger than 30 in good health. Source material: CD4+ T cells sorted from blood. The chain's CDR3 is CASSLQSYEQYV. In DNA form, the CDR3 reads TGTGCCAGCAGCTTACAATCCTACGAGCAGTACGTC.